Only a few counts were recorded for the clone carrying this TCR beta chain. The sample is drawn from a study of CD8 T cells in ankylosing spondylitis. Libraries for TCR beta were made by quantitative 5'-RACE with molecular barcodes. TCRdb reanalysed the 5' RACE reads using MiXCR and keeps one entry per CDR3 protein. Of 150,000 to 200,000 distinct CDR3 sequences in the sample, around a tenth were seen once. The sample comprised blood, either unsorted or a sorted T cell fraction (not recorded which). The receptor comes from a male donor with ankylosing spondylitis or in good health (not recorded which).

CDR3 nucleotide sequence: TGTGCCAGCAGTTACTTAGCGGGGAACTCCTACGAGCAGTACTTC. Residues: CASSYLAGNSYEQYF. The chain combines TRBV6-5 with TRBJ2-7; 8 bases align to TRBD2. The CDR3 is 15 amino acids. Germline V CDR1 and CDR2: MNHEY, SVGAGI. V shed 1 base and J 0 bases; nucleotides not matched to a gene: 2.